These T cell receptor beta chains were read from a single sample in a study of OX40 agonist ivuxolimab in advanced cancers. Clones were read by immunoSEQ multiplex PCR, and TCRdb kept only the in-frame ones, dropping some. Among approximately 62,000 clones, 80% to 95% were seen once, and the ten largest hold roughly 12%. The material sequenced was CD4+ or CD8+ T cells sorted from blood, taken in a trial of the OX40 agonist ivuxolimab. The receptors originated from an adult with an advanced solid tumor such as melanoma, head and neck, liver or kidney cancer. The CDR3 runs from the conserved cysteine through the conserved F or W. Fields, in order: D gene, clone size, V gene, J gene, CDR3 DNA, CDR3 protein. A D gene is named only where the DNA matches it firmly. Part of the rows lack a size; the others show once, few, many or a class for expanded clones.

d_call: NA
clone_size: NA
v_call: TRBV7-9
j_call: TRBJ1-1
cdr3_nt: TGTGCCAGCAGCTTAGTTGAGGTTATAGAGGCGAACACTGAAGCTTTCTTT
cdr3_aa: CASSLVEVIEANTEAFF

d_call: TRBD2
clone_size: NA
v_call: TRBV19
j_call: TRBJ2-2
cdr3_nt: TGTGCCAGTAGTAGTCCCGGGACTAGCTCTCGCCGCGGGGAGCTGTTTTTT
cdr3_aa: CASSSPGTSSRRGELFF

d_call: NA
clone_size: NA
v_call: TRBV11-2
j_call: TRBJ2-1
cdr3_nt: TGTGCCAGCAGCTCAGAGACGGATTACAATGAGCAGTTCTTC
cdr3_aa: CASSSETDYNEQFF

d_call: TRBD2
clone_size: NA
v_call: TRBV28
j_call: TRBJ2-7
cdr3_nt: TGTGCCAGCAGATATGGGAGGGCTTACGAGCAGTACTTC
cdr3_aa: CASRYGRAYEQYF

d_call: NA
clone_size: NA
v_call: TRBV27
j_call: TRBJ2-7
cdr3_nt: TGTGCCAGCAGTTTATCTAAGTCCCACGAGCAGTACTTC
cdr3_aa: CASSLSKSHEQYF

d_call: NA
clone_size: NA
v_call: TRBV6-5
j_call: TRBJ2-1
cdr3_nt: TGTGCCAGCAAGCGGGACAGTTCCTACAATGAGCAGTTCTTC
cdr3_aa: CASKRDSSYNEQFF

d_call: NA
clone_size: NA
v_call: TRBV11-3
j_call: TRBJ2-7
cdr3_nt: TGTGCCAGCAGCTTAGATCTCAACTACGAGCAGTACTTC
cdr3_aa: CASSLDLNYEQYF

d_call: NA
clone_size: NA
v_call: TRBV27
j_call: TRBJ2-7
cdr3_nt: TGTGCCAGCAGTTTATCGTTTCAGGGGTCCTACGAGCAGTACTTC
cdr3_aa: CASSLSFQGSYEQYF

d_call: TRBD2
clone_size: NA
v_call: TRBV4-1
j_call: TRBJ2-7
cdr3_nt: TGCGCCAGCAGCCAATTGGGCGGGGGGGACAACGAGCAGTACTTC
cdr3_aa: CASSQLGGGDNEQYF

d_call: TRBD2
clone_size: NA
v_call: TRBV2
j_call: TRBJ2-1
cdr3_nt: TGTGCCAGCAGTGGTAAGGCGGGGGGGCATGAGCAGTTCTTC
cdr3_aa: CASSGKAGGHEQFF

d_call: NA
clone_size: NA
v_call: TRBV4-3
j_call: TRBJ1-2
cdr3_nt: TGCGCCAGCAGCCCGACAAGGGCGGAACTCTATGGCTACACCTTC
cdr3_aa: CASSPTRAELYGYTF

d_call: TRBD1
clone_size: NA
v_call: TRBV4-1
j_call: TRBJ1-5
cdr3_nt: TGCGCCAGCAGCCAATCAGGGGGCTATCAGCCCCAGCATTTT
cdr3_aa: CASSQSGGYQPQHF

d_call: NA
clone_size: NA
v_call: TRBV29-1
j_call: TRBJ2-7
cdr3_nt: TGCAGCGTTGTTGGCGGGGTTTCATCCTACGAGCAGTACTTC
cdr3_aa: CSVVGGVSSYEQYF

d_call: NA
clone_size: NA
v_call: TRBV7-9
j_call: TRBJ1-1
cdr3_nt: TGTGCCAGCAGCTTAGAGTCTGGGGGAGATGAAGCTTTCTTT
cdr3_aa: CASSLESGGDEAFF

d_call: TRBD1
clone_size: NA
v_call: TRBV6-5
j_call: TRBJ2-1
cdr3_nt: TGTGCCAGCAGTCGTGGACAGGGTAGCAATGAGCAGTTCTTC
cdr3_aa: CASSRGQGSNEQFF

d_call: TRBD2
clone_size: NA
v_call: TRBV6-1
j_call: TRBJ2-1
cdr3_nt: TGTGCCAGCAGTGCCGGACTAGCGCGTAGGAATGAGCAGTTCTTC
cdr3_aa: CASSAGLARRNEQFF

d_call: TRBD1
clone_size: NA
v_call: TRBV6-1
j_call: TRBJ1-2
cdr3_nt: TGTGCCAGCAGTGAGGGGGACAGGGCTAACTATGGCTACACCTTC
cdr3_aa: CASSEGDRANYGYTF

d_call: NA
clone_size: NA
v_call: TRBV19
j_call: TRBJ1-4
cdr3_nt: TGTGCCAGTGACCGAGGGCAGGGGATTGAAAAACTGTTTTTT
cdr3_aa: CASDRGQGIEKLFF

d_call: TRBD2
clone_size: NA
v_call: TRBV11-3
j_call: TRBJ2-1
cdr3_nt: TGTGCCAGCAGTTCCTCGCGGGAGGGCCTCATATACAATGAGCAGTTCTTC
cdr3_aa: CASSSSREGLIYNEQFF

d_call: NA
clone_size: once
v_call: TRBV19
j_call: TRBJ1-2
cdr3_nt: TGTGCCAGTAGTATGAGGAGACAGATCTATGGCTACACCTTC
cdr3_aa: CASSMRRQIYGYTF

d_call: NA
clone_size: NA
v_call: TRBV4-1
j_call: TRBJ1-5
cdr3_nt: TGCGCCAGCAGCCAACTTAGGACATACAATCAGCCCCAGCATTTT
cdr3_aa: CASSQLRTYNQPQHF

d_call: NA
clone_size: once
v_call: TRBV4-1
j_call: TRBJ1-5
cdr3_nt: TGCGCCAGCAGCCAAGGGAGGGGTTTAAGCAATCAGCCCCAGCATTTT
cdr3_aa: CASSQGRGLSNQPQHF

d_call: NA
clone_size: NA
v_call: TRBV7-9
j_call: TRBJ1-2
cdr3_nt: TGTGCCAGCAGCTTAGGGGGGATCTATGGCTACACCTTC
cdr3_aa: CASSLGGIYGYTF

d_call: TRBD2
clone_size: NA
v_call: TRBV4-2
j_call: TRBJ2-1
cdr3_nt: TGTGCCAGCAGCCAAGTGACAGCGGGAGTGGAAAATGAGCAGTTCTTC
cdr3_aa: CASSQVTAGVENEQFF

d_call: TRBD2
clone_size: NA
v_call: TRBV15
j_call: TRBJ2-1
cdr3_nt: TGTGCCACCAGCAGACCGGAACTCCAGACTAGCGGGAGTCGATTATTCTACAATGAGCAGTTCTTC
cdr3_aa: CATSRPELQTSGSRLFYNEQFF

d_call: TRBD1
clone_size: NA
v_call: TRBV6-5
j_call: TRBJ2-1
cdr3_nt: TGTGCCAGCAGCCAGGGACAGGGCCCCTACAATGAGCAGTTCTTC
cdr3_aa: CASSQGQGPYNEQFF